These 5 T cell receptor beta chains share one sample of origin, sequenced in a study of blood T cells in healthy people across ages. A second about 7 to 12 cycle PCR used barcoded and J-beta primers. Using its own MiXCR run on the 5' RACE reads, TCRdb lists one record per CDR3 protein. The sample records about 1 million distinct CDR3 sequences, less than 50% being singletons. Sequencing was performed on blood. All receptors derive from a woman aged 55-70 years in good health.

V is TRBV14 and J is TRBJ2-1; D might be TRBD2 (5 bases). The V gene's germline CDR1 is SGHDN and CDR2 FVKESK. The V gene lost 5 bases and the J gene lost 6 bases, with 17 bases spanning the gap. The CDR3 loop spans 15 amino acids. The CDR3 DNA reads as TGTGCCAGCAGCGCAAGATTGGGAGCAAGCAATGAGCAGTTCTTC. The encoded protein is CASSARLGASNEQFF.

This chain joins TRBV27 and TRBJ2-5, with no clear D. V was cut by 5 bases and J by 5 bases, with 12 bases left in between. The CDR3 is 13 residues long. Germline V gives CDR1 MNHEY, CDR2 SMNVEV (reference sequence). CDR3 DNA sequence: TGTGCCAGCAGTGACCTTGGCTATGAGACCCAGTACTTC. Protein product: CASSDLGYETQYF.

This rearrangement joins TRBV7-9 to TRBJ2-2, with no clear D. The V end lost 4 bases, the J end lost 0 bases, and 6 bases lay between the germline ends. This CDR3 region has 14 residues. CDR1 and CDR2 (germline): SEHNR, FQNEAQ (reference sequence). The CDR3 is CASSWRSNTGELFF. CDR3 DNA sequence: TGTGCCAGCAGCTGGCGGTCGAACACCGGGGAGCTGTTTTTT. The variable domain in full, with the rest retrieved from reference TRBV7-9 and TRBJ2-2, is DTGVSQNPRHKITKRGQNVTFRCDPISEHNRLYWYRQTLGQGPEFLTYFQNEAQLEKSRLLSDRFSAERPKGSFSTLEIQRTEQGDSAMYLCASSWRSNTGELFFGEGSRLTVL.

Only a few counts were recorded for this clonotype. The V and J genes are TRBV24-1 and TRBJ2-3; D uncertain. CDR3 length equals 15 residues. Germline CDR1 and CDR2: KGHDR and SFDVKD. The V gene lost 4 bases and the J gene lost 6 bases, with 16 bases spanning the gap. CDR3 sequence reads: CATSDPRTLGDTQYF. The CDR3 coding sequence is TGTGCCACCAGTGACCCCCGTACGCTGGGGGATACGCAGTATTTT.

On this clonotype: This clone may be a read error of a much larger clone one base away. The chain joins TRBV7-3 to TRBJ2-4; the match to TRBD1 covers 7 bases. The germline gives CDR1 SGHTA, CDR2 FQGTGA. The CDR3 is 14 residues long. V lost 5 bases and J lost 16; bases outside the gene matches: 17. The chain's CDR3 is CASSPNAGGGEHYF. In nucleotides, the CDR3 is TGTGCCAGCAGCCCCAATGCAGGGGGTGGAGAGCATTACTTC.